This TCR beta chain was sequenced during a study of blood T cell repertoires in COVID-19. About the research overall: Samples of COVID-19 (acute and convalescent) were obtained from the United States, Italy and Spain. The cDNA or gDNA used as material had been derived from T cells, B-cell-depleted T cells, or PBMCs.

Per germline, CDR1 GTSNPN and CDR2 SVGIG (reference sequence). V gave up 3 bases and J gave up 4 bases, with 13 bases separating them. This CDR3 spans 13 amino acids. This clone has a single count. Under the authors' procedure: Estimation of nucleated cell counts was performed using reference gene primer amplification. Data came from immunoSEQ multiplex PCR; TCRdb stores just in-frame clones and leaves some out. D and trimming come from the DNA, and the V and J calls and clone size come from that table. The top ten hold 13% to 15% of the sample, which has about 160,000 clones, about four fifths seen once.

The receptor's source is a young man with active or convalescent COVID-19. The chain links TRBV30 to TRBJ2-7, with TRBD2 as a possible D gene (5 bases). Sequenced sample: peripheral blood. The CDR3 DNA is TGTGCCTGGAGGTCGGGAATCCAATACGAGCAGTACTTC. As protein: CAWRSGIQYEQYF.